This T cell receptor (beta chain) was captured by sequencing in a study of OX40 agonist ivuxolimab in advanced cancers. Study at large: Melanoma, hepatocellular carcinoma, head and neck or renal cell cancer occurred in dose-escalation patients. Study-wide findings and caveats: Expanded clones were, on average, more numerous among CD8+ T cells than CD4+.

Sampling times: baseline, cycle 4 day 1, cycle 7 day 1. This table comes from immunoSEQ multiplex PCR, and its TCRdb copy is limited to in-frame clones, with some not included. The sample holds 90,000 or so clones, about 90% seen once. Regarding this clone: Its antigen is still unknown.

V shed 5 bases and J shed 3 bases, with 26 bases lying between them. CDR3 length: 18 residues. Germline CDR1 SGHVS, CDR2 FNYEAQ. The chain has TRBV7-6 and TRBJ2-7; D may correspond to TRBD1 or TRBD2 (5 bases each). This TCR derives from an adult with an advanced solid tumor such as melanoma, head and neck, liver or kidney cancer. The material sequenced was CD4+ or CD8+ T cells sorted from blood, taken in a trial of the OX40 agonist ivuxolimab. CDR3 in amino acids: CASSPHWGWGSEDYEQYF. CDR3 nucleotide sequence: TGTGCCAGCAGCCCGCACTGGGGATGGGGGTCCGAGGACTACGAGCAGTACTTC.